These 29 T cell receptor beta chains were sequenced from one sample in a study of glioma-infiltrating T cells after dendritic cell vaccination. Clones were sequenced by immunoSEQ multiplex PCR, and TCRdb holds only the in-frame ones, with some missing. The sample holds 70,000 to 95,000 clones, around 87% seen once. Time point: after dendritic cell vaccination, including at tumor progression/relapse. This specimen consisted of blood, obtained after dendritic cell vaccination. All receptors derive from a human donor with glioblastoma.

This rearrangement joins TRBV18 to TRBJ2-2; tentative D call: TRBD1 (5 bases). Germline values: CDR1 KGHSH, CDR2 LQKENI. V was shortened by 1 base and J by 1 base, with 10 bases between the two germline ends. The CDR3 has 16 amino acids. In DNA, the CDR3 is TGTGCCAGCTCACCACGGCCCCAGGGGAACACCGGGGAGCTGTTTTTT. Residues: CASSPRPQGNTGELFF.

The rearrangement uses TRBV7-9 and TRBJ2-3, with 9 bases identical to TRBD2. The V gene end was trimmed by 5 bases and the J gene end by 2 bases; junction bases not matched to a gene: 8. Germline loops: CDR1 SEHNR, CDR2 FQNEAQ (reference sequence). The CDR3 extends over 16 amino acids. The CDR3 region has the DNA TGTGCCAGCAGCCACTCCGGCGGGAGGGCCACAGATACGCAGTATTTT. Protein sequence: CASSHSGGRATDTQYF.

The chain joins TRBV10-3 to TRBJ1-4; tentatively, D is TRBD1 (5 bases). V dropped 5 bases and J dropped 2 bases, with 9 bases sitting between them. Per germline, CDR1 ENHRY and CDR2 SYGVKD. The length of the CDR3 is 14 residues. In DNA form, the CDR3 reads TGTGCCATCAGTCCAGGGTTGACTAATGAAAAACTGTTTTTT. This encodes CAISPGLTNEKLFF.

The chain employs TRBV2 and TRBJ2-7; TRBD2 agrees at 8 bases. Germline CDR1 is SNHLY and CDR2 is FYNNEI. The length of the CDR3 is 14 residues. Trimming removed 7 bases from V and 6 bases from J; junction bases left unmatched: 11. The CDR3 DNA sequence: TGTGCCAGCACTGGGGTAGCGGGACCCGGCGAGCAGTACTTC. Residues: CASTGVAGPGEQYF. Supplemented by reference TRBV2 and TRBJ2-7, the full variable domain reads EPEVTQTPSHQVTQMGQEVILRCVPISNHLYFYWYRQILGQKVEFLVSFYNNEISEKSEIFDDQFSVERPDGSNFTLKIRSTKLEDSAMYFCASTGVAGPGEQYFGPGTRLTVT.

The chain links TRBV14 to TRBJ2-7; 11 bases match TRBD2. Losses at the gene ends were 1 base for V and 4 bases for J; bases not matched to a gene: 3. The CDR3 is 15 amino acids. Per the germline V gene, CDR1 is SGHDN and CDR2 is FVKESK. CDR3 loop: CASSQAGTSGYEQYF. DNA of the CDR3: TGTGCCAGCAGCCAAGCCGGGACTAGCGGATACGAGCAGTACTTC.

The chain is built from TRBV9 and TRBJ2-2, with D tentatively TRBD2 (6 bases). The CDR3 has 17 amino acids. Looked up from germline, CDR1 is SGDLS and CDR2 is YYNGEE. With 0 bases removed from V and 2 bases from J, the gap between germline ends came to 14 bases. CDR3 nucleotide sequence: TGTGCCAGCAGCGTAGAGGGTTGGACTATAAACACCGGGGAGCTGTTTTTT. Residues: CASSVEGWTINTGELFF. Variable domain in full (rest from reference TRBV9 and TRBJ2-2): DSGVTQTPKHLITATGQRVTLRCSPRSGDLSVYWYQQSLDQGLQFLIQYYNGEERAKGNILERFSAQQFPDLHSELNLSSLELGDSALYFCASSVEGWTINTGELFFGEGSRLTVL.

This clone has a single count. As DNA, the CDR3 is TGTGCCAGCAGCTTACTCCAGGACAGCTCCTACGAGCAGTACTTC. It yields the protein CASSLLQDSSYEQYF. The V and J genes are TRBV7-9 and TRBJ2-7; possibly TRBD1 for D (6 bases). The V and J ends lost 2 bases and 0 bases respectively, with 11 bases between them. CDR1 is SEHNR and CDR2 is FQNEAQ in the germline V gene (reference sequence). This CDR3 comprises 15 residues.

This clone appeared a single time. The CDR3 spells CASTSPLGTGYETQYF. CDR3 bases: TGCGCCAGCACCTCACCTCTCGGGACAGGGTACGAGACCCAGTACTTC. The gene calls are TRBV5-1 and TRBJ2-5; 9 nucleotides align to TRBD1. Per the germline V gene, CDR1 is SGHRS and CDR2 is YFSETQ. The CDR3 spans 16 residues. V was pared by 6 bases and J by 5 bases, with 14 bases of the junction left unmatched.

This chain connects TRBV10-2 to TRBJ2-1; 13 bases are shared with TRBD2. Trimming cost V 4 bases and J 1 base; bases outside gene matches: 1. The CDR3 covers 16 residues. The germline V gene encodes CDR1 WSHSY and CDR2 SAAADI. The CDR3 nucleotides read TGCGCCAGCAGTGCGGGACTAGCGGGGTCCTACAATGAGCAGTTCTTC. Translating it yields CASSAGLAGSYNEQFF.

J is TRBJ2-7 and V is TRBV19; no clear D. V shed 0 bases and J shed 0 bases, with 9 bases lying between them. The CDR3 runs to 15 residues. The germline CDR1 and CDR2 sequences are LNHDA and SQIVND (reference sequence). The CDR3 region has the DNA TGTGCCAGTAGTATAGAGCCAGGCAGCTCCTACGAGCAGTACTTC. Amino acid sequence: CASSIEPGSSYEQYF.

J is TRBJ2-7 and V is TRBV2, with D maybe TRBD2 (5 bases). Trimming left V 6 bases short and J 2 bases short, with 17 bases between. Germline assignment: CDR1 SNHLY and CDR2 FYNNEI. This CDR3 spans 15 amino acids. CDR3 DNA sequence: TGTGCCAGCAGCTCTGGACTCAACCTGGCCTACGAGCAGTACTTC. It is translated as CASSSGLNLAYEQYF. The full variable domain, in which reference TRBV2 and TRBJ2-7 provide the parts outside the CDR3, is EPEVTQTPSHQVTQMGQEVILRCVPISNHLYFYWYRQILGQKVEFLVSFYNNEISEKSEIFDDQFSVERPDGSNFTLKIRSTKLEDSAMYFCASSSGLNLAYEQYFGPGTRLTVT.

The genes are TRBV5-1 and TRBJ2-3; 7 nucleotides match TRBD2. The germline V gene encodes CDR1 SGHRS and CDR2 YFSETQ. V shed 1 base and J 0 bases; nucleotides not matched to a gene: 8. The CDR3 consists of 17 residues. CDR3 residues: CASSLLPPSGSTDTQYF. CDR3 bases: TGCGCCAGCAGCTTGCTACCCCCTAGCGGAAGCACAGATACGCAGTATTTT.

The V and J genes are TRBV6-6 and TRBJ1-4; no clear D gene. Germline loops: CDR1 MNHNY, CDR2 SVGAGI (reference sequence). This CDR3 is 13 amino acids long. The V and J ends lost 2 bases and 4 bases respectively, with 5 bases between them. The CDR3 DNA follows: TGTGCCAGCAGTTACCGCGGTAATGAAAAACTGTTTTTT. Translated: CASSYRGNEKLFF.

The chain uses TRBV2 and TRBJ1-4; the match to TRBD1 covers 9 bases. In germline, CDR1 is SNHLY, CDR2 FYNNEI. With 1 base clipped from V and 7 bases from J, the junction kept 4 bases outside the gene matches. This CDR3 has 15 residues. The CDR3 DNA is TGTGCCAGCAGTGAAGGGGACAGGGTTGGTGAAAAACTGTTTTTT. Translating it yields CASSEGDRVGEKLFF.

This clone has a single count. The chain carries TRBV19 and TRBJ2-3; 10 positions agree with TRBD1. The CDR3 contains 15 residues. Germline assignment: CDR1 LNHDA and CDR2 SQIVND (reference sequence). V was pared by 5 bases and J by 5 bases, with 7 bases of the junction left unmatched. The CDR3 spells CASSSPGQGGDTQYF. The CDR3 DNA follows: TGTGCCAGTAGTTCCCCAGGACAGGGGGGAGATACGCAGTATTTT.

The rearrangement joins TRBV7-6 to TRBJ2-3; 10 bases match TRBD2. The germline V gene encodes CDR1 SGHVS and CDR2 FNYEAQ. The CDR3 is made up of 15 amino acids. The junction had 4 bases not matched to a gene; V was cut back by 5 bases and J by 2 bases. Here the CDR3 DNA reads TGTGCCAGCAGCCGAGCGGGGGGGGTCACAGATACGCAGTATTTT. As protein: CASSRAGGVTDTQYF.

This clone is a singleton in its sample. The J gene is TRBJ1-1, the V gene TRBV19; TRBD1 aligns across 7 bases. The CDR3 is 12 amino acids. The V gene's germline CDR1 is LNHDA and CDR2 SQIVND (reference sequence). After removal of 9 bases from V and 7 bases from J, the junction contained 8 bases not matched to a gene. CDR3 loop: CASFRGAHEAFF. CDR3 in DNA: TGTGCCAGCTTCAGGGGGGCGCATGAAGCTTTCTTT.

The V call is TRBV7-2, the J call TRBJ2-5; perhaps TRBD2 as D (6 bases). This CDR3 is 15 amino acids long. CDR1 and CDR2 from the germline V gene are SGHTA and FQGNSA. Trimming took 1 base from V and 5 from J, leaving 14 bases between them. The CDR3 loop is CASSLGREFLETQYF. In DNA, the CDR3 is TGTGCCAGCAGCTTAGGACGGGAGTTCCTTGAGACCCAGTACTTC.

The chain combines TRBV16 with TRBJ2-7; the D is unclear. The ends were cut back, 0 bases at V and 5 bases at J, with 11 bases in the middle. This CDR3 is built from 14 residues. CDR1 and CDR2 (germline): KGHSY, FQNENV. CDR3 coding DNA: TGTGCCAGCAGCCAATCGTCGGAGTACCACGAGCAGTACTTC. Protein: CASSQSSEYHEQYF.

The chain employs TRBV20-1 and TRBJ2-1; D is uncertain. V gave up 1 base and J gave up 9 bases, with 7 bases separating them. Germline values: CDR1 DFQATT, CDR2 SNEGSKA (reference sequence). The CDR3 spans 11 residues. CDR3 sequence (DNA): TGCAGTGCTAGAGTTAGGAGTGAGCAGTTCTTC. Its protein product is CSARVRSEQFF.

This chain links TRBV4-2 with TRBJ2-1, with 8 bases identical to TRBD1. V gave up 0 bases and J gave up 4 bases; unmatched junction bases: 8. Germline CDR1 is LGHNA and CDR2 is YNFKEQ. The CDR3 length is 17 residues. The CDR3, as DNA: TGTGCCAGCAGCCAAGATCATCAGGGGGCGCCTTACAATGAGCAGTTCTTC. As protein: CASSQDHQGAPYNEQFF.

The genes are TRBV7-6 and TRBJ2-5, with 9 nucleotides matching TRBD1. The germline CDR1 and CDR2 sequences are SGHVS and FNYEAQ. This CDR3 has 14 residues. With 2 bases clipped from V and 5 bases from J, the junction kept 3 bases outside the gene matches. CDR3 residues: CASSLTDRGETQYF. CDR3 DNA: TGTGCCAGCAGCTTAACGGACAGGGGTGAGACCCAGTACTTC.

The CDR3 DNA reads TGTGCCAGCAGTTTCCGCAGGGGGCTGGGAAACTATGGCTACACCTTC. This codes for CASSFRRGLGNYGYTF. The chain combines TRBV27 with TRBJ1-2; TRBD1 aligns across 8 bases. Unmatched junction bases numbered 8, after V lost 3 bases and J lost 2 bases. There are 16 residues in the CDR3. Germline loops: CDR1 MNHEY, CDR2 SMNVEV (reference sequence).

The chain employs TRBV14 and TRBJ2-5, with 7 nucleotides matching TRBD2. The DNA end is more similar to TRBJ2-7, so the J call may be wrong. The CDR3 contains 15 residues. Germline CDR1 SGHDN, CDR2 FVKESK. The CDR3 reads CASSQGAAGAYEQYF. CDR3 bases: TGTGCCAGCAGCCAAGGGGCGGCGGGGGCCTACGAGCAGTACTTC.

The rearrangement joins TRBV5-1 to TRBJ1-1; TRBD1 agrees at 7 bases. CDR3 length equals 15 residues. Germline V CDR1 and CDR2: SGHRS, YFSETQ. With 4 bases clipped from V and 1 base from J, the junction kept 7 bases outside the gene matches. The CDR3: CASSTNRGRNTEAFF. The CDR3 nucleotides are TGCGCCAGCAGCACGAACAGGGGACGGAACACTGAAGCTTTCTTT.

In DNA form, the CDR3 reads TGTGCCAGCAGCGGAGGTAGCTCTGGAAACACCATATATTTT. Its translation: CASSGGSSGNTIYF. The chain employs TRBV9 and TRBJ1-3; D is undetermined. With 3 bases removed from V and 0 bases from J, the gap between germline ends came to 7 bases. The CDR3 totals 14 residues. Germline lookup yields CDR1 SGDLS and CDR2 YYNGEE.

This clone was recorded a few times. The CDR3 region is CARSSWANTGELFF. DNA of the CDR3: TGTGCCAGAAGCTCTTGGGCAAACACCGGGGAGCTGTTTTTT. V is TRBV5-3 and J is TRBJ2-2; D remains ambiguous. TRBV5-3 is recorded as an ORF, its role being uncertain. The CDR3 length is 14 residues. The V end lost 3 bases, the J end lost 2 bases, and 8 bases lay between the germline ends.

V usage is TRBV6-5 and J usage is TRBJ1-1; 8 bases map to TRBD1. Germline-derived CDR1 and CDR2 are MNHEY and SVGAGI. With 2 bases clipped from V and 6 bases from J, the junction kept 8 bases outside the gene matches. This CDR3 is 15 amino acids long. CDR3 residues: CASSYTGTGRAEAFF. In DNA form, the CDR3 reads TGTGCCAGCAGTTACACGGGGACAGGAAGGGCTGAAGCTTTCTTT.

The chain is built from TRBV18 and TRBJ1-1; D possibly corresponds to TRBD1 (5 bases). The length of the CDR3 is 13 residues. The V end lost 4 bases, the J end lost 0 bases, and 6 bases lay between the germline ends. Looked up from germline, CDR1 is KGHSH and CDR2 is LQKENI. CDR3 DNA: TGTGCCAGCTCACAGGGGATGAACACTGAAGCTTTCTTT. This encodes CASSQGMNTEAFF.